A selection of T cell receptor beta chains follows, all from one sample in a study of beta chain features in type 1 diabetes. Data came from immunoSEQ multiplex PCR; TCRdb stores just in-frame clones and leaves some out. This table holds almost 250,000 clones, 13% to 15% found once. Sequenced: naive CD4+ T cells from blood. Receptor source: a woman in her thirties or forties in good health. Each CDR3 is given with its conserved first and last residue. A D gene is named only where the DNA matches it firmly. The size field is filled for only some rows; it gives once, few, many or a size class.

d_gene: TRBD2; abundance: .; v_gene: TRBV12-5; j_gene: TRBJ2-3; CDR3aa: CASGPGGRISDTQYF; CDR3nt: TGTGCTAGTGGTCCGGGGGGGCGAATTTCTGATACGCAGTATTTT
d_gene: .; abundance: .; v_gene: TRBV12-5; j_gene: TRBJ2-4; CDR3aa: CASGLVGGPKNIQYF; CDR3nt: TGTGCTAGTGGTTTGGTTGGGGGCCCAAAAAACATTCAGTACTTC
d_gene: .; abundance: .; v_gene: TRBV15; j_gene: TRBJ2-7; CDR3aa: CATSDGGESTYEQYF; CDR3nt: TGTGCCACCAGCGATGGTGGGGAGTCCACCTACGAGCAGTACTTC
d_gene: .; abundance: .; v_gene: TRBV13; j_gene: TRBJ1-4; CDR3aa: CASSLTRGSEKLFF; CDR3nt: TGTGCCAGCAGCTTAACCCGGGGATCTGAAAAACTGTTTTTT
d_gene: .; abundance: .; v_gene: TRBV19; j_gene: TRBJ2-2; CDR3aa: CASSGWRTGELFF; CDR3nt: TGTGCCAGTAGTGGGTGGAGGACCGGGGAGCTGTTTTTT
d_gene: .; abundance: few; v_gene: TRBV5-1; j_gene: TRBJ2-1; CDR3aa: CASSGSTSPYNEQFF; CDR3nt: TGCGCCAGCAGCGGCTCCACGTCTCCTTACAATGAGCAGTTCTTC
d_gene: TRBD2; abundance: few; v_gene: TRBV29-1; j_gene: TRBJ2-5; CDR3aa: CSVTGRGGETQYF; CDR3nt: TGCAGCGTAACGGGCCGGGGGGGAGAGACCCAGTACTTC
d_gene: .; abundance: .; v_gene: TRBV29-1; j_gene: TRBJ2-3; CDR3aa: CSVPPPGVGTDTQYF; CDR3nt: TGCAGCGTTCCACCACCGGGGGTAGGCACAGATACGCAGTATTTT
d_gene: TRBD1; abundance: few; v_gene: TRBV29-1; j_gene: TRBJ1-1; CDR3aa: CSARHGQGLMNTEAFF; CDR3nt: TGCAGCGCTCGGCACGGACAGGGGTTAATGAACACTGAAGCTTTCTTT
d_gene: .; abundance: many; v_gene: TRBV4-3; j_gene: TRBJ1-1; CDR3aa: CASSPSVRQDTEAFF; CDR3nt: TGCGCCAGCAGCCCTTCTGTCCGCCAGGACACTGAAGCTTTCTTT
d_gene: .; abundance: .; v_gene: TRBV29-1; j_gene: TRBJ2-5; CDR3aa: CSARRLAGIQETQYF; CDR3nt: TGCAGCGCCCGGCGCCTAGCCGGTATCCAAGAGACCCAGTACTTC
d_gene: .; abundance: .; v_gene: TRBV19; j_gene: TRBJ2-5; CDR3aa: CASSISPSRETQYF; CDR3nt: TGTGCCAGTAGTATTAGCCCTAGCCGAGAGACCCAGTACTTC
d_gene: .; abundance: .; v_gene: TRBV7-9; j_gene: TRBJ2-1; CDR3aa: CASSPQRGTVGNEQFF; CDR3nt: TGTGCCAGCAGCCCACAACGGGGGACAGTGGGCAATGAGCAGTTCTTC
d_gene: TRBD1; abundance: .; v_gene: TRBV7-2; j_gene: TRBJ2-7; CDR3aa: CASSPRTGNTYEQYF; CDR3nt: TGTGCCAGCAGCCCACGGACAGGAAATACCTACGAGCAGTACTTC
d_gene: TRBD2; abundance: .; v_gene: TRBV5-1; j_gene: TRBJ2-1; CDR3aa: CASSFGLAGNLYNEQFF; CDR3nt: TGCGCCAGCAGCTTCGGACTAGCGGGGAACTTATACAATGAGCAGTTCTTC
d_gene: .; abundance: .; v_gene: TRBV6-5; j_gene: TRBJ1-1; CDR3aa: CASSYAGETEAFF; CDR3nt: TGTGCCAGCAGTTACGCGGGAGAAACTGAAGCTTTCTTT
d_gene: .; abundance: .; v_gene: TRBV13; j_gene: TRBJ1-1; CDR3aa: CASSLTPNTKAFF; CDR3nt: TGTGCCAGCAGCTTAACCCCGAACACTAAAGCTTTCTTT
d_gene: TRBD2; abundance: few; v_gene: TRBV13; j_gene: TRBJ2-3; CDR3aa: CASSLGPFGGGTDTQYF; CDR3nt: TGTGCCAGCAGCTTAGGCCCTTTTGGGGGGGGTACAGATACGCAGTATTTT
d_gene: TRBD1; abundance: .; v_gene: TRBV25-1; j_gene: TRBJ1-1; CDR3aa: CASSGQGLGTEAFF; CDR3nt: TGTGCCAGCAGTGGACAGGGCCTGGGTACTGAAGCTTTCTTT
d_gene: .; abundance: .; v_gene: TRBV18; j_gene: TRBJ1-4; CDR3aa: CASSRTESNEKLFF; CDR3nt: TGTGCCAGCTCACGGACAGAGAGTAATGAAAAACTGTTTTTT
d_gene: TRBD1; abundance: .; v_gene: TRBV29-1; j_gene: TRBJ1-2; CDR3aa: CSVEGGGQGDYGYTF; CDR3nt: TGCAGCGTTGAGGGTGGGGGACAGGGGGACTATGGCTACACCTTC
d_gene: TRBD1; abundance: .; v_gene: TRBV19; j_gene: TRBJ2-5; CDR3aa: CASSIAGRGWGETQYF; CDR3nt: TGTGCCAGTAGTATAGCCGGCAGGGGGTGGGGAGAGACCCAGTACTTC
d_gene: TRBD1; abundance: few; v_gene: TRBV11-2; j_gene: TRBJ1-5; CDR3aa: CASSLDRGPSQPQHF; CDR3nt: TGTGCCAGCAGCCTAGACAGGGGCCCCAGTCAGCCCCAGCATTTT
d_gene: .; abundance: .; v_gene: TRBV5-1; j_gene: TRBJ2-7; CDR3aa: CASTTEGAAYEQYF; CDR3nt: TGCGCCAGCACCACGGAGGGCGCCGCCTACGAGCAGTACTTC
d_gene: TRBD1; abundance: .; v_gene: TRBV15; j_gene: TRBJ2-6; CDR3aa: CATSGRTGGSGANVLTF; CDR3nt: TGTGCCACCAGCGGGCGGACAGGGGGTTCTGGGGCCAACGTCCTGACTTTC
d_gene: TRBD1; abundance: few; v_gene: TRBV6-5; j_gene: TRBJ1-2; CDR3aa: CASSYISTGAGGYTF; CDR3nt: TGTGCCAGCAGTTACATCTCCACAGGGGCGGGTGGCTACACCTTC
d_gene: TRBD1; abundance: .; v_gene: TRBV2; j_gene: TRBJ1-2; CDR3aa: CASSGTGVKYGYTF; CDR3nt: TGTGCCAGCAGCGGGACAGGGGTGAAGTATGGCTACACCTTC
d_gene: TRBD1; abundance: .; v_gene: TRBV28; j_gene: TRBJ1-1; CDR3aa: CASSPQGAGNTEAFF; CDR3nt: TGTGCCAGCAGTCCACAGGGGGCAGGGAACACTGAAGCTTTCTTT
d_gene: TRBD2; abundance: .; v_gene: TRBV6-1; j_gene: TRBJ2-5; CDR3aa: CASTEAAGGRETQYF; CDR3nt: TGTGCCAGCACCGAAGCTGCGGGGGGGCGGGAGACCCAGTACTTC
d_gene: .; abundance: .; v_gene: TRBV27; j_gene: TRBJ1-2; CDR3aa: CASSLGVRLGADNYGYTF; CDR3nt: TGTGCCAGCAGCCTAGGGGTACGACTAGGGGCGGATAACTATGGCTACACCTTC
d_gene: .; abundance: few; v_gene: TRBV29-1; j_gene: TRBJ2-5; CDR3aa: CSVGRGRSRETQYF; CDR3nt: TGCAGCGTTGGTAGGGGCCGGAGTCGGGAGACCCAGTACTTC